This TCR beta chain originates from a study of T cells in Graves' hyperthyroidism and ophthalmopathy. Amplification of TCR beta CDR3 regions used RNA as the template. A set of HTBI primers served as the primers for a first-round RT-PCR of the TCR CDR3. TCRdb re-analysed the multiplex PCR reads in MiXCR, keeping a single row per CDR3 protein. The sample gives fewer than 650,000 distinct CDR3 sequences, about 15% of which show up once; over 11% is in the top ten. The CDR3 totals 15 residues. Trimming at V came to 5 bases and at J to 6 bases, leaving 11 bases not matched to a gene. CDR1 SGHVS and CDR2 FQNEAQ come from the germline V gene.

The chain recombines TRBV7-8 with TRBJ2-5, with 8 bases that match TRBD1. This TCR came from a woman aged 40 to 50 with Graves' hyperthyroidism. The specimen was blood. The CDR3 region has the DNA TGTGCCAGCAGCACCTTTGGACAGGGCGAAAAGACCCAGTACTTC. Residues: CASSTFGQGEKTQYF.